This T cell receptor (beta chain) was recorded in a study of blood T cell repertoires in COVID-19. The cohort comprised adults aged about 18 to 90 years residing in approximately 25 US areas. Germline V lookup: CDR1 LGHNA, CDR2 YSLEER. The CDR3 loop spans 14 amino acids. V shed 4 bases and J shed 2 bases, with 10 bases lying between them. TCRdb's copy holds only in-frame clones and misses some; the assay was immunoSEQ multiplex PCR. Here the sample spans hundreds of thousands of clones, about four fifths being singletons. The receptor was isolated from a woman in her forties or fifties who had been exposed to COVID-19. The J gene is TRBJ2-3, the V gene TRBV4-3; D not certain. Source material: PBMCs or T cells enriched from blood (not recorded which). The CDR3 protein is CASSRAAITDTQYF. As DNA, the CDR3 is TGCGCCAGCAGCCGGGCCGCGATCACAGATACGCAGTATTTT.